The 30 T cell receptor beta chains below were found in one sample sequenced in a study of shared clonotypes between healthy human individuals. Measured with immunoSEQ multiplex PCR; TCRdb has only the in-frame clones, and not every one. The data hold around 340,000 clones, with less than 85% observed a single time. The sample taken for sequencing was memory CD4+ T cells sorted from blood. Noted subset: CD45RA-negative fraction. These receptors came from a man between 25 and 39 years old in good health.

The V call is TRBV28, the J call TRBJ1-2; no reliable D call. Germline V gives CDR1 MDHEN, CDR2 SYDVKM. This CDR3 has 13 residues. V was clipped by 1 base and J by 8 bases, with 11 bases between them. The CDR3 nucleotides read TGTGCCAGCAGTTTATCTCAATCGGGGGGCTACACCTTC. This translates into CASSLSQSGGYTF.

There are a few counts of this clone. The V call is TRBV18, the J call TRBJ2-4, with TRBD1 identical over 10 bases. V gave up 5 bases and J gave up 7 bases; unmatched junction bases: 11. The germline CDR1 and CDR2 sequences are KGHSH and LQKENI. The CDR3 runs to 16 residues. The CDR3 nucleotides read TGTGCCAGCTCATCGCTAGGGACAGGGGTGGGGAACATTCAGTACTTC. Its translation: CASSSLGTGVGNIQYF.

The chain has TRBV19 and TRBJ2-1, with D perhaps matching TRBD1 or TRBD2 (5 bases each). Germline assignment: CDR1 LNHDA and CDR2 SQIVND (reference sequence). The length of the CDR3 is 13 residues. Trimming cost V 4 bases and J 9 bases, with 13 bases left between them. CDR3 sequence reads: CASSTSRDGEQFF. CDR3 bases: TGTGCCAGTAGTACCTCTCGGGACGGTGAGCAGTTCTTC.

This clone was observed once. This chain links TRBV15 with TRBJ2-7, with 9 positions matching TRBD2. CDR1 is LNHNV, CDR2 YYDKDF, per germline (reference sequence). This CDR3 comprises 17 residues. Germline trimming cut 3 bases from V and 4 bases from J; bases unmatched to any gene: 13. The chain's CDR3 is CATSSRQDSGSRYEQYF. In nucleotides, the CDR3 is TGTGCCACCAGCAGTCGCCAGGATAGCGGGAGCAGATACGAGCAGTACTTC.

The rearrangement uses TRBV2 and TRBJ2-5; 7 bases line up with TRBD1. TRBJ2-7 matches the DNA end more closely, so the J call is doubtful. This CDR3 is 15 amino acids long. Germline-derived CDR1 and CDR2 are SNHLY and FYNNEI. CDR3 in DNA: TGTGCCAGCAGCGCAACCCCCGGGACAGACTACGAGCAGTACTTC. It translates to CASSATPGTDYEQYF.

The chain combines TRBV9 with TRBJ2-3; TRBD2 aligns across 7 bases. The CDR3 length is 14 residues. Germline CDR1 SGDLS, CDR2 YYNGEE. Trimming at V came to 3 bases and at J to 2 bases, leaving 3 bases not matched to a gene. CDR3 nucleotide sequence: TGTGCCAGCAGCGCAAGGGACTACACAGATACGCAGTATTTT. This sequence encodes CASSARDYTDTQYF.

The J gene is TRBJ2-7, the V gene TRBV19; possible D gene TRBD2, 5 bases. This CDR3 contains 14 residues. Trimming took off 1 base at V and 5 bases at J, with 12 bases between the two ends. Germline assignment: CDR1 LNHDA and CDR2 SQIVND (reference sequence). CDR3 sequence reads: CASSIASRQDEQYF. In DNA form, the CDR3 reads TGTGCCAGTAGTATAGCTAGCCGTCAGGACGAGCAGTACTTC.

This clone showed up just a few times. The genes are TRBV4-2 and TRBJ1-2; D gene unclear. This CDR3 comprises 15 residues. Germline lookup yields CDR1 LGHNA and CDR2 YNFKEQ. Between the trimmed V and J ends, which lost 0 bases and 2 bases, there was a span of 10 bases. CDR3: CASSQDRNGNYGYTF. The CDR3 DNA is TGTGCCAGCAGCCAAGATCGAAACGGAAACTATGGCTACACCTTC.

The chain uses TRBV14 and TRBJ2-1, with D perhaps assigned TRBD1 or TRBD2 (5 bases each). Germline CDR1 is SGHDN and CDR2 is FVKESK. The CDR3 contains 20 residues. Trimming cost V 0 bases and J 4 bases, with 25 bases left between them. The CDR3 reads CASSQDQRTPGSRRYNEQFF. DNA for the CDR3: TGTGCCAGCAGCCAAGATCAGCGGACACCGGGGTCCCGAAGGTACAATGAGCAGTTCTTC.

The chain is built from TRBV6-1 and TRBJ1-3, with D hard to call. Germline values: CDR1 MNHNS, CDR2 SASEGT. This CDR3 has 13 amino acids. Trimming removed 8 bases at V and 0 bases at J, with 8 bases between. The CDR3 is CASYYSSGNTIYF. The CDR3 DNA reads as TGTGCCAGCTACTATAGCTCTGGAAACACCATATATTTT.

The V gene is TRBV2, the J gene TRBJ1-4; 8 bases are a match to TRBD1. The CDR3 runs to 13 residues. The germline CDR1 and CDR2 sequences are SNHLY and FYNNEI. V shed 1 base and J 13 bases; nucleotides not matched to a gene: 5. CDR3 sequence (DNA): TGTGCCAGCAGTGAAGGACAGGGGATCGGACTGTTTTTT. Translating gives CASSEGQGIGLFF.

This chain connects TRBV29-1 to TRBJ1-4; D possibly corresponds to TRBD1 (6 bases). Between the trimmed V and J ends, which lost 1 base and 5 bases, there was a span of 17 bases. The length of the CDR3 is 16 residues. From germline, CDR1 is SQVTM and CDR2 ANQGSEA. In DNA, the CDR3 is TGCAGCGTTGAAGGCCCCACAGGGTTGAGAAATGAAAAACTGTTTTTT. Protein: CSVEGPTGLRNEKLFF.

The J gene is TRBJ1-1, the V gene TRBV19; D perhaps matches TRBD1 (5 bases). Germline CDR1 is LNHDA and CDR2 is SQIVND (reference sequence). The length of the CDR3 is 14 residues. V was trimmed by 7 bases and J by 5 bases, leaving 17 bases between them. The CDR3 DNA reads TGTGCCAGTACCGCAGGGTTCGGGGAAACTGAAGCTTTCTTT. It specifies CASTAGFGETEAFF.

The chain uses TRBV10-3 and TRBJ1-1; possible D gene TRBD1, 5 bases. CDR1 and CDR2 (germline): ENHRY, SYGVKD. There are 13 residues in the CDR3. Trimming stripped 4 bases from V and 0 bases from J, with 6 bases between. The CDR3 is CAISGGLNTEAFF. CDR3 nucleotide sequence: TGTGCCATCAGTGGGGGACTGAACACTGAAGCTTTCTTT.

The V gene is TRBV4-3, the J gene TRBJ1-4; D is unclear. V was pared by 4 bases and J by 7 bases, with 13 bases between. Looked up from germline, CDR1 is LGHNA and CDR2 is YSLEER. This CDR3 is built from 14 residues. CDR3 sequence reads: CASSPQRRAEKLFF. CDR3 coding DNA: TGCGCCAGCAGCCCGCAAAGGAGGGCTGAAAAACTGTTTTTT.

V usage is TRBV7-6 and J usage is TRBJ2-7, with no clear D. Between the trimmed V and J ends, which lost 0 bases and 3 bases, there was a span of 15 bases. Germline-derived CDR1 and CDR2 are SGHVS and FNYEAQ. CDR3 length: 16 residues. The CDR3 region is CASSLAETSIIYEQYF. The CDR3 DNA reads TGTGCCAGCAGCTTAGCGGAAACTTCCATAATCTACGAGCAGTACTTC.

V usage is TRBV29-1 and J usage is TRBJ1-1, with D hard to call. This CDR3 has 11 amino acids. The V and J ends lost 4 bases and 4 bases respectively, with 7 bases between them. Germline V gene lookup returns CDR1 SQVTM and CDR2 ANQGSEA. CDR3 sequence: CSVVSTTEAFF. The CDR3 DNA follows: TGCAGCGTTGTTTCAACCACTGAAGCTTTCTTT.

CDR3 sequence reads: CASSETRPISGNTIYF. As DNA, the CDR3 is TGTGCCAGCAGTGAAACAAGACCGATCTCTGGAAACACCATATATTTT. This chain joins TRBV6-1 and TRBJ1-3; D not resolved. Between the trimmed V and J ends, which lost 2 bases and 0 bases, there was a span of 11 bases. The CDR3 contains 16 residues. Germline V lookup: CDR1 MNHNS, CDR2 SASEGT.

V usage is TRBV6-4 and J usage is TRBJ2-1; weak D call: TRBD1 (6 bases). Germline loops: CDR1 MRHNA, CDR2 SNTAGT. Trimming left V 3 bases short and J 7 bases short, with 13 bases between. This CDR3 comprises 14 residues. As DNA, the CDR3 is TGTGCCAGCAGTGATGAATGGGGGCATAATGAGCAGTTCTTC. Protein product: CASSDEWGHNEQFF.

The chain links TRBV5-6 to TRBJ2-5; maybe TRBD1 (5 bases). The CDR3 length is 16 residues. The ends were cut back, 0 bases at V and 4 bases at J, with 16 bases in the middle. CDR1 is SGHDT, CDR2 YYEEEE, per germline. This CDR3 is CASSLERYLTAETQYF. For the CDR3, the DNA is TGTGCCAGCAGCTTGGAACGGTACTTGACAGCAGAGACCCAGTACTTC.

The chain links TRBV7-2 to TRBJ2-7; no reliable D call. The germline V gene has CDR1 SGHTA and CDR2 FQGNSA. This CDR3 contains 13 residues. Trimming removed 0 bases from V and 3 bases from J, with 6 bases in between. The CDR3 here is CASSLAPHYEQYF. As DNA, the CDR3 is TGTGCCAGCAGCTTAGCTCCACACTACGAGCAGTACTTC. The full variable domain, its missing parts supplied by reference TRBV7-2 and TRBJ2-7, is GAGVSQSPSNKVTEKGKDVELRCDPISGHTALYWYRQSLGQGLEFLIYFQGNSAPDKSGLPSDRFSAERTGGSVSTLTIQRTQQEDSAVYLCASSLAPHYEQYFGPGTRLTVT.

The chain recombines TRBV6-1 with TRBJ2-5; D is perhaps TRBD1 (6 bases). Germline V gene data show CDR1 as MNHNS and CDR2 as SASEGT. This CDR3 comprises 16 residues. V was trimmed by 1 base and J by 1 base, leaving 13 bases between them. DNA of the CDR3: TGTGCCAGCAGTGAAGGGAAAGGGACATTCCAAGAGACCCAGTACTTC. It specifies CASSEGKGTFQETQYF.

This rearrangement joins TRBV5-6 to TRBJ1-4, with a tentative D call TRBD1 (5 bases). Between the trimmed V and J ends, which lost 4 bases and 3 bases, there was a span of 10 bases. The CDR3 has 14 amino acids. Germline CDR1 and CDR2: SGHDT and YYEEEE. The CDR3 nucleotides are TGTGCCAGCAGCCACCGGGGCCCTAATGAAAAACTGTTTTTT. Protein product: CASSHRGPNEKLFF.

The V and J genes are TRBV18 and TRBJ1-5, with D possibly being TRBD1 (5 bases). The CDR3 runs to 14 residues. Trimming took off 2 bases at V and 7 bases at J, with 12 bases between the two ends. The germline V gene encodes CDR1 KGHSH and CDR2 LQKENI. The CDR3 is CASSPKRGGQPQHF. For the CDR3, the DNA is TGTGCCAGCTCACCAAAGAGGGGAGGACAGCCCCAGCATTTT. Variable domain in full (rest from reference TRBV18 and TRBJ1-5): NAGVMQNPRHLVRRRGQEARLRCSPMKGHSHVYWYRQLPEEGLKFMVYLQKENIIDESGMPKERFSAEFPKEGPSILRIQQVVRGDSAAYFCASSPKRGGQPQHFGDGTRLSIL.

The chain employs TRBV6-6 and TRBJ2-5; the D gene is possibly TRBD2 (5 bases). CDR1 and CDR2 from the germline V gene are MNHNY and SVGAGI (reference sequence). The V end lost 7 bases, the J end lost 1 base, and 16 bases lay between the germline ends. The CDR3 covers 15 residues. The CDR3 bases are TGTGCCAGCAATCTCCCCCTTGGACTCCAAGAGACCCAGTACTTC. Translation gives CASNLPLGLQETQYF.

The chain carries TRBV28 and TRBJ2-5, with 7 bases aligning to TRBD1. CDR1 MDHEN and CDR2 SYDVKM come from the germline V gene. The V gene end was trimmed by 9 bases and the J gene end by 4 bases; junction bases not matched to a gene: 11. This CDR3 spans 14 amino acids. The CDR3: CASASTGTVETQYF. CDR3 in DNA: TGTGCCAGTGCGTCGACAGGGACGGTAGAGACCCAGTACTTC.

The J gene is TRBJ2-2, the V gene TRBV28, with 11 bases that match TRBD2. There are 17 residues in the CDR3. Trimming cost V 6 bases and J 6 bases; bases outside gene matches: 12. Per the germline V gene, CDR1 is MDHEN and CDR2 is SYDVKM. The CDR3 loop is CASRSTSGSSFSGELFF. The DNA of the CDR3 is TGTGCCAGCAGGTCAACTAGCGGGAGTTCTTTTTCCGGGGAGCTGTTTTTT. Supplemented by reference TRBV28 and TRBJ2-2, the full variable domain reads DVKVTQSSRYLVKRTGEKVFLECVQDMDHENMFWYRQDPGLGLRLIYFSYDVKMKEKGDIPEGYSVSREKKERFSLILESASTNQTSMYLCASRSTSGSSFSGELFFGEGSRLTVL.

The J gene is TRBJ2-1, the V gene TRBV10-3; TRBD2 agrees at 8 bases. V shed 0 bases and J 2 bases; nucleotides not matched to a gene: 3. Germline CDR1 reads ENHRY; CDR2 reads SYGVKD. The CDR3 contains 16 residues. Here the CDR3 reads CAISESAAGAYNEQFF. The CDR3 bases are TGTGCCATCAGTGAGTCTGCAGCGGGGGCCTACAATGAGCAGTTCTTC.

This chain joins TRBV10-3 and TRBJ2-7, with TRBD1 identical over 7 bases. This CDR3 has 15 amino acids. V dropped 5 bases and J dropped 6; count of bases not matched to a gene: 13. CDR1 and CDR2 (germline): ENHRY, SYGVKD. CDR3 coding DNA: TGTGCCATCAGTTTCCATACCGGGACAGCCTCCGAGCAGTACTTC. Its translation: CAISFHTGTASEQYF.

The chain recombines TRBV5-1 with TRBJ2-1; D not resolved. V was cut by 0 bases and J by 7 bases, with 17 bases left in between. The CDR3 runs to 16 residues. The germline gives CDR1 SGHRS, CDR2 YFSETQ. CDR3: CASSLALGDRNNEQFF. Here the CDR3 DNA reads TGCGCCAGCAGCTTGGCCCTTGGAGATCGGAATAATGAGCAGTTCTTC.